The source of this T cell receptor beta chain is a study of human T cells and chemical hapten exposure. Whole-study results and caveats: Donor immune responses may differ from healthy people's, since all donors had alopecia.

Time point described: patch test 3, about 24 weeks after DPC sensitization. Specified treatment: therapeutic diphenylcyclopropenone sensitization with weekly scalp DPC. It was unfractionated whole blood from which total RNA was extracted. V was shortened by 6 bases and J by 1 base, with 10 bases between the two germline ends. Germline assignment: CDR1 MDHEN and CDR2 SYDVKM. CDR3 length: 14 amino acids. About this clonotype: What it binds is unknown.

TCRdb recomputed calls from the RACE reads with MiXCR, one row per CDR3 protein. The sample lists about 120,000 distinct CDR3 sequences, approximately 10% occurring once. This TCR was sampled from a woman aged 45 to 65 with alopecia areata. Some clones in this sample may be carry-over from other donors' samples. The sample here was whole blood, taken in connection with sensitization to the hapten diphenylcyclopropenone (DPC). This chain joins TRBV28 and TRBJ1-5; D is unresolved. CDR3 sequence reads: CASSPRLSNQPQHF. CDR3 DNA sequence: TGTGCCAGCAGCCCTAGACTGAGCAATCAGCCCCAGCATTTT.